These 10 T cell receptor beta chains share one sample of origin, sequenced in a study of technical replicates of blood from several donors. Method: immunoSEQ multiplex PCR; TCRdb's copy keeps in-frame clones and lacks some. In the table there are tens of thousands of clones, approximately 91% of which are singletons. Material for sequencing was PBMCs. These receptors were obtained from a human donor in good health. Some clones in this sample may be carry-over from other donors' samples.

The rearrangement links TRBV13 to TRBJ2-3, with TRBD1 matching 8 bases. The CDR3 contains 14 residues. The V gene end was trimmed by 5 bases and the J gene end by 6 bases; junction bases not matched to a gene: 7. In germline, CDR1 is PRHDT, CDR2 FYEKMQ (reference sequence). The DNA of the CDR3 is TGTGCCAGCAGCACGACAGGGGCCGGTGATACGCAGTATTTT. It is translated as CASSTTGAGDTQYF.

V is TRBV5-1 and J is TRBJ2-3, with 8 bases identical to TRBD2. From germline, CDR1 is SGHRS and CDR2 YFSETQ. V gave up 4 bases and J gave up 5 bases; unmatched junction bases: 9. CDR3 size: 15 residues. The CDR3 coding sequence is TGCGCCAGCAGCCTGGGACTAGGGCCGGGAGATACGCAGTATTTT. This codes for CASSLGLGPGDTQYF.

A note on this clone: This sample also contains other DNA sequences that code for the same CDR3. The chain couples TRBV30 to TRBJ1-5; D remains ambiguous. The germline V gene encodes CDR1 GTSNPN and CDR2 SVGIG (reference sequence). The CDR3 length is 13 residues. V lost 0 bases and J lost 4, with 7 bases in between. CDR3 nucleotides: TGTGCCTGGAGTGTACGCAGAAATCAGCCCCAGCATTTT. This encodes CAWSVRRNQPQHF.

The V call is TRBV9, the J call TRBJ1-4, with 7 bases aligning to TRBD1. Per germline, CDR1 SGDLS and CDR2 YYNGEE. This CDR3 comprises 16 residues. J was trimmed by 0 bases and V by 4 bases; bases with no gene match: 6. CDR3 sequence (DNA): TGTGCCAGCAGCTCCTCAACAGGGGCAACTAATGAAAAACTGTTTTTT. Translation: CASSSSTGATNEKLFF. Using reference TRBV9 and TRBJ1-4 for the parts outside the CDR3, the full variable domain is DSGVTQTPKHLITATGQRVTLRCSPRSGDLSVYWYQQSLDQGLQFLIQYYNGEERAKGNILERFSAQQFPDLHSELNLSSLELGDSALYFCASSSSTGATNEKLFFGSGTQLSVL.

The chain links TRBV5-1 to TRBJ2-7, with a weak D call TRBD2 (7 bases). The germline gives CDR1 SGHRS, CDR2 YFSETQ. The CDR3 extends over 15 amino acids. V gave up 3 bases and J gave up 6 bases, with 19 bases separating them. Here the CDR3 reads CASSSAGAFKREQYF. CDR3 coding DNA: TGCGCCAGCAGCTCCGCGGGGGCGTTTAAACGCGAGCAGTACTTC.

A single count supports this clone. Written as DNA, the CDR3 is TGTGCCAGCAGCTTAGGGGGTACGAGCGGGGGGCGCGATACGCAGTATTTT. It codes for CASSLGGTSGGRDTQYF. The rearrangement joins TRBV7-2 to TRBJ2-3; 9 nucleotides line up with TRBD2. This CDR3 has 17 residues. The germline V gene has CDR1 SGHTA and CDR2 FQGNSA. After removal of 1 base from V and 6 bases from J, the junction contained 11 bases not matched to a gene.

The rearrangement uses TRBV6-5 and TRBJ1-6; a possible D gene is TRBD1 (6 bases). The CDR3 consists of 16 residues. Germline values: CDR1 MNHEY, CDR2 SVGAGI. V shed 0 bases and J shed 1 base, with 7 bases lying between them. Here the CDR3 DNA reads TGTGCCAGCAGTTACTCGAGGGGGTCCTATAATTCACCCCTCCACTTT. Its protein product is CASSYSRGSYNSPLHF.

This chain joins TRBV7-6 and TRBJ1-1; TRBD1 matches 8 bases. The CDR3 extends over 15 amino acids. Germline loops: CDR1 SGHVS, CDR2 FNYEAQ. J was trimmed by 6 bases and V by 1 base; bases with no gene match: 7. CDR3 sequence (DNA): TGTGCCAGCAGCTTAGATTCAGGGGGCAGGTCTGAAGCTTTCTTT. Protein product: CASSLDSGGRSEAFF.

V usage is TRBV10-3 and J usage is TRBJ2-2; 14 positions agree with TRBD2. The V gene's germline CDR1 is ENHRY and CDR2 SYGVKD. V was clipped by 0 bases and J by 3 bases; unmatched bases: 0. The CDR3 runs to 17 residues. The CDR3 region has the DNA TGTGCCATCAGTGAGTCGGGACTAGCGGGAGACACCGGGGAGCTGTTTTTT. This sequence encodes CAISESGLAGDTGELFF.

This rearrangement joins TRBV7-2 to TRBJ2-1; tentative D call: TRBD2 (5 bases). With 5 bases removed from V and 2 bases from J, the gap between germline ends came to 13 bases. Germline values: CDR1 SGHTA, CDR2 FQGNSA. The CDR3 runs 15 residues. CDR3 DNA: TGTGCCAGCAGCGTGGGGAGAGAGGCCTACAATGAGCAGTTCTTC. Its protein is CASSVGREAYNEQFF.